The 21 T cell receptor beta chains listed next were all sequenced from one sample in a study of CD8 T cells in ankylosing spondylitis. Whole-study findings and limits: A TCR beta motif of about 8 highly homologous variants appeared characteristic of ankylosing spondylitis blood.

TCRdb ran MiXCR on the 5' RACE reads and lists one entry per CDR3 protein. The sample has over 450,000 distinct CDR3 sequences, 9.5% to 15% seen once. Their antigens are not known. Sequenced: blood, either unsorted or a sorted T cell fraction (not recorded which). Receptors originate from a male donor with ankylosing spondylitis.

This clonotype was counted a few times. The CDR3 sequence is CASSDSGGSMETQYF. The CDR3 DNA is TGTGCCAGCAGTGACTCCGGCGGGAGTATGGAGACCCAGTACTTC. V usage is TRBV6-4 and J usage is TRBJ2-5; 7 bases match TRBD2. V lost 0 bases to trimming and J lost 5 bases; unmatched junction nucleotides: 6. CDR1 is MRHNA and CDR2 is SNTAGT in the germline V gene. This CDR3 is 15 amino acids long.

The rearrangement joins TRBV5-1 to TRBJ1-3, with 9 bases fitting TRBD1. This CDR3 is 15 amino acids long. V gave up 0 bases and J gave up 3 bases; unmatched junction bases: 1. CDR1 is SGHRS, CDR2 YFSETQ, per germline. CDR3 residues: CASSLGDRDGNTIYF. The CDR3 bases are TGCGCCAGCAGCTTGGGGGACAGGGATGGAAACACCATATATTTT. The whole variable domain, filled in from reference TRBV5-1 and TRBJ1-3, reads KAGVTQTPRYLIKTRGQQVTLSCSPISGHRSVSWYQQTPGQGLQFLFEYFSETQRNKGNFPGRFSGRQFSNSRSEMNVSTLELGDSALYLCASSLGDRDGNTIYFGEGSWLTVV.

This sequence joins TRBV20-1 and TRBJ2-5; 8 bases align to TRBD1. This CDR3 region has 15 residues. Germline-derived CDR1 and CDR2 are DFQATT and SNEGSKA (reference sequence). The V gene end was trimmed by 1 base and the J gene end by 2 bases; junction bases not matched to a gene: 6. The CDR3 bases are TGCAGTGCTAGAGTTGCAGGGGGCCGTCAAGAGACCCAGTACTTC. This gives the protein CSARVAGGRQETQYF.

The chain joins TRBV7-2 to TRBJ2-5; TRBD1 matches at 10 bases. This CDR3 has 16 residues. After removal of 5 bases from V and 4 bases from J, the junction contained 10 bases not matched to a gene. Germline CDR1 and CDR2: SGHTA and FQGNSA. The CDR3 is CASSQIGTGERETQYF. The CDR3 DNA is TGTGCCAGCAGCCAGATAGGGACAGGGGAGCGAGAGACCCAGTACTTC.

A few counts support this clonotype. The rearrangement links TRBV7-2 to TRBJ2-4; 8 positions match TRBD2. The CDR3 covers 15 residues. Germline assignment: CDR1 SGHTA and CDR2 FQGNSA. V was clipped by 5 bases and J by 9 bases; unmatched bases: 12. Here the CDR3 DNA reads TGTGCCAGCAGCCCAACTCTCGGGGGGGCGGGCATTCAGTACTTC. This gives the protein CASSPTLGGAGIQYF.

This clonotype was seen a few times. This chain links TRBV7-2 with TRBJ2-3, with D perhaps matching TRBD1 (5 bases). V lost 5 bases and J 6 bases, leaving 15 bases between the germline ends. Germline V gene lookup returns CDR1 SGHTA and CDR2 FQGNSA. The CDR3 spans 14 residues. CDR3 coding DNA: TGTGCCAGCAGCCCCCGGGCCCGACAGGATACGCAGTATTTT. It is translated as CASSPRARQDTQYF.

There are many counts of this clonotype. This chain connects TRBV29-1 to TRBJ2-3; D is perhaps TRBD2 (5 bases). The ends were cut back, 7 bases at V and 0 bases at J, with 17 bases in the middle. Germline assignment: CDR1 SQVTM and CDR2 ANQGSEA. The CDR3 extends over 15 amino acids. The chain's CDR3 is CSATRGVASTDTQYF. CDR3 in DNA: TGCAGCGCCACTCGGGGAGTTGCTAGCACAGATACGCAGTATTTT.

The rearrangement uses TRBV3-1 and TRBJ2-7; 8 nucleotides agree with TRBD1. V lost 1 base to trimming and J lost 4 bases; unmatched junction nucleotides: 12. The V gene's germline CDR1 is LGHDT and CDR2 YNNKEL (reference sequence). This CDR3 contains 17 residues. Written as DNA, the CDR3 is TGTGCCAGCAGCCAAGTTTGGGCCCGGACAGGGCTATACGAGCAGTACTTC. Its translation: CASSQVWARTGLYEQYF.

This clonotype was seen at least ten times. The gene calls are TRBV12-5 and TRBJ1-1; 9 bases agree with TRBD1. The ends lost 4 bases at V and 5 bases at J; junction bases unmatched: 2. CDR1 is LGHNT, CDR2 FRNRAP, per germline. CDR3 size: 13 residues. CDR3 DNA sequence: TGTGCTAGTGGTTGGGACAGGGAAACTGAAGCTTTCTTT. As protein: CASGWDRETEAFF.

This clonotype came up many times. V gene TRBV25-1 combines with J gene TRBJ2-3, with D perhaps TRBD1 (6 bases). Per the germline V gene, CDR1 is MGHDK and CDR2 is SYGVNS. Trimming removed 6 bases at V and 0 bases at J, with 7 bases between. The CDR3 sequence is 13 residues long. DNA of the CDR3: TGTGCCAGCAGAAGGGGGAGCACAGATACGCAGTATTTT. This codes for CASRRGSTDTQYF.

This clonotype was recorded a few times. This chain uses TRBV3-1 with TRBJ1-2; D ambiguous. Trimming removed 0 bases from V and 8 bases from J, with 13 bases in between. CDR3 length: 14 residues. The germline V gene encodes CDR1 LGHDT and CDR2 YNNKEL (reference sequence). CDR3 amino acids: CASSQDAQVTGYTF. The CDR3 coding sequence is TGTGCCAGCAGCCAAGATGCCCAGGTGACGGGCTACACCTTC.

This clonotype was counted a few times. The genes are TRBV10-3 and TRBJ2-2; 13 bases agree with TRBD2. Trimming at V came to 10 bases and at J to 7 bases, leaving 9 bases not matched to a gene. Germline CDR1 and CDR2: ENHRY and SYGVKD. The CDR3 runs 15 residues. CDR3 loop: CATRLAGGSHGELFF. The CDR3 coding sequence is TGTGCCACCCGACTAGCGGGAGGATCCCACGGGGAGCTGTTTTTT.

The chain carries TRBV10-3 and TRBJ2-1, with TRBD2 matching over 8 bases. The CDR3 is 15 residues long. The V gene end was trimmed by 2 bases and the J gene end by 5 bases; junction bases not matched to a gene: 5. Germline CDR1 ENHRY, CDR2 SYGVKD. The CDR3 DNA sequence: TGTGCCATCAGTGAGCCCGGGACTAGAGACAATGAGCAGTTCTTC. Translated, it gives CAISEPGTRDNEQFF.

This chain uses TRBV10-2 with TRBJ2-7; TRBD2 matches 14 bases. The CDR3 length is 13 residues. Germline CDR1 and CDR2: WSHSY and SAAADI. The CDR3 DNA is TGCGCCAGCAGTGAGTCGGGACTAGCGGGAGATGAGGTC. Translated, it gives CASSESGLAGDEV.

This clonotype was counted only a few times. The chain couples TRBV5-1 to TRBJ2-6; D unresolved. CDR3 length equals 16 residues. Germline V gives CDR1 SGHRS, CDR2 YFSETQ. Between the trimmed V and J ends, which lost 4 bases and 0 bases, there was a span of 11 bases. CDR3 coding DNA: TGCGCCAGCAGCGAAAGACGGGCCTCTGGGGCCAACGTCCTGACTTTC. This sequence encodes CASSERRASGANVLTF.

Many counts were recorded for this clonotype. This sequence joins TRBV27 and TRBJ2-2; D uncertain. The germline V gene has CDR1 MNHEY and CDR2 SMNVEV (reference sequence). The V end was cut by 5 bases, the J end by 7 bases, with 11 bases between. CDR3 length: 13 amino acids. This CDR3 reads CASSPRLSGELFF. The CDR3 DNA is TGTGCCAGCAGTCCCCGGCTGAGCGGGGAGCTGTTTTTT.

This clonotype occurred a few times. The rearrangement links TRBV24-1 to TRBJ2-1; TRBD1 matches 8 bases. Unmatched junction bases numbered 7, after V lost 8 bases and J lost 8 bases. The CDR3 length is 13 residues. CDR1 is KGHDR and CDR2 is SFDVKD in the germline V gene. DNA for the CDR3: TGTGCCACCACAGGACAGGGTGGCCATGAGCAGTTCTTC. It specifies CATTGQGGHEQFF.

The sample holds a few counts of this clonotype. The gene calls are TRBV7-9 and TRBJ1-2; D is possibly TRBD1 (5 bases). The CDR3 runs to 12 residues. The germline CDR1 and CDR2 sequences are SEHNR and FQNEAQ (reference sequence). Between the trimmed V and J ends, which lost 5 bases and 3 bases, there was a span of 7 bases. The CDR3 sequence: CASSAGHYGYTF. The CDR3 coding sequence is TGTGCCAGCAGCGCAGGGCACTATGGCTACACCTTC.

The genes are TRBV20-1 and TRBJ2-5; TRBD2 agrees at 8 bases. CDR1 DFQATT and CDR2 SNEGSKA come from the germline V gene (reference sequence). Trimming cost V 7 bases and J 5 bases; bases outside gene matches: 6. The CDR3 contains 12 residues. Here the CDR3 DNA reads TGCAGTGGTTCCAGCGGGGGCGAGACCCAGTACTTC. Amino acids: CSGSSGGETQYF.

In its sample, this clonotype was seen many times. The V gene is TRBV20-1, the J gene TRBJ2-2; D might be TRBD2 (6 bases). This CDR3 contains 16 residues. Trimming pared 1 base from V and 3 bases from J, leaving 15 bases between. The V gene's germline CDR1 is DFQATT and CDR2 SNEGSKA (reference sequence). The CDR3 sequence: CSARGDKEGYTGELFF. The DNA for the CDR3 is TGCAGTGCTAGAGGCGACAAGGAGGGTTACACCGGGGAGCTGTTTTTT.

This clonotype was seen a few times. The chain links TRBV6-5 to TRBJ1-2, with no clear D. The CDR3 extends over 14 amino acids. V was trimmed by 2 bases and J by 1 base, leaving 8 bases between them. Germline lookup yields CDR1 MNHEY and CDR2 SVGAGI. The CDR3 here is CASSYRRDNYGYTF. Here the CDR3 DNA reads TGTGCCAGCAGTTACCGACGAGATAACTATGGCTACACCTTC.